The rows below give T cell receptor beta chains drawn from one sample of a study of T cell repertoires in cytomegalovirus infection. TCRdb analysed the reads with MiXCR anew, one entry per CDR3 protein. The table lists 600,000 to 800,000 distinct CDR3 sequences, roughly a quarter of them singletons. What was sequenced was CD8+ T cells from PBMCs. These receptor sequences come from a human donor in good health (CMV status not recorded). Some clones in this sample may be carry-over from other donors' samples. The CDR3 runs from the conserved cysteine through the conserved F or W. A D gene is named only where the DNA matches it firmly. Size is omitted from some rows. Given values are once, few, many or a class for expanded clones.

cdr3_aa: CASSYLYPPDSEETQYF
cdr3_nt: TGTGCCAGCAGTTACCTTTATCCCCCGGACAGCGAAGAGACCCAGTACTTC
clone_size: few
d_call: .
j_call: TRBJ2-5
v_call: TRBV6-5

cdr3_aa: CASSHEYNEQFF
cdr3_nt: TGCGCCAGCAGCCATGAATACAATGAGCAGTTCTTC
clone_size: many
d_call: .
j_call: TRBJ2-1
v_call: TRBV4-3

cdr3_aa: CSVEGRGGRTDTQYF
cdr3_nt: TGCAGCGTTGAAGGCAGGGGAGGACGCACAGATACGCAGTATTTT
clone_size: few
d_call: .
j_call: TRBJ2-3
v_call: TRBV29-1

cdr3_aa: CASSTSLLSSISMNTEAFF
cdr3_nt: TGTGCCAGCAGTACGTCCTTACTGAGTTCTATCTCGATGAACACTGAAGCTTTCTTT
clone_size: few
d_call: .
j_call: TRBJ1-1
v_call: TRBV7-3

cdr3_aa: CASSFLGQGEDTQYF
cdr3_nt: TGTGCCAGCAGCTTCCTCGGACAGGGGGAAGATACGCAGTATTTT
clone_size: many
d_call: TRBD1
j_call: TRBJ2-3
v_call: TRBV7-8

cdr3_aa: CSVEGDANTEAFF
cdr3_nt: TGCAGCGTTGAAGGAGATGCGAACACTGAAGCTTTCTTT
clone_size: few
d_call: .
j_call: TRBJ1-1
v_call: TRBV29-1

cdr3_aa: CSAFVPGHLYGYTF
cdr3_nt: TGCAGTGCTTTTGTGCCGGGACACCTCTATGGCTACACCTTC
clone_size: .
d_call: .
j_call: TRBJ1-2
v_call: TRBV20-1

cdr3_aa: CASSYGRGRGTGELFF
cdr3_nt: TGTGCCAGCAGTTACGGGAGAGGGAGAGGGACCGGGGAGCTGTTTTTT
clone_size: .
d_call: .
j_call: TRBJ2-2
v_call: TRBV6-5

cdr3_aa: CASSISTVGNQPQHF
cdr3_nt: TGTGCCAGTAGTATATCGACGGTTGGCAATCAGCCCCAGCATTTT
clone_size: .
d_call: .
j_call: TRBJ1-5
v_call: TRBV19

cdr3_aa: CASSFSRGDSPLHF
cdr3_nt: TGTGCCAGCAGCTTCAGTAGGGGGGATTCACCCCTCCACTTT
clone_size: .
d_call: .
j_call: TRBJ1-6
v_call: TRBV7-9

cdr3_aa: CASSTGIQETQYF
cdr3_nt: TGTGCCAGCAGTACAGGGATCCAAGAGACCCAGTACTTC
clone_size: many
d_call: .
j_call: TRBJ2-5
v_call: TRBV6-1

cdr3_aa: CASTDGPENGYTF
cdr3_nt: TGTGCCAGCACCGACGGGCCGGAAAATGGCTACACCTTC
clone_size: .
d_call: .
j_call: TRBJ1-2
v_call: TRBV6-2/TRBV6-3

cdr3_aa: CASGLIWFPRRRRRETQYF
cdr3_nt: TGTGCTAGTGGTTTGATCTGGTTCCCTCGGAGGCGCCGACGAGAGACCCAGTACTTC
clone_size: few
d_call: .
j_call: TRBJ2-5
v_call: TRBV12-5

cdr3_aa: CVILKTGGEGTGELFF
cdr3_nt: TGTGTCATTTTAAAGACAGGGGGCGAGGGCACCGGGGAGCTGTTTTTT
clone_size: .
d_call: TRBD1
j_call: TRBJ2-2
v_call: TRBV10-3

cdr3_aa: CSAHRRDTQYF
cdr3_nt: TGCAGTGCCCACAGGAGAGATACGCAGTATTTT
clone_size: .
d_call: .
j_call: TRBJ2-3
v_call: TRBV20-1

cdr3_aa: CSARSGRDRASNEQFF
cdr3_nt: TGCAGTGCTAGATCGGGCCGGGACAGGGCGTCCAATGAGCAGTTCTTC
clone_size: .
d_call: TRBD1
j_call: TRBJ2-1
v_call: TRBV20-1

cdr3_aa: CASSYQGGRTDTQYF
cdr3_nt: TGTGCCAGCAGTTACCAGGGGGGGCGCACAGATACGCAGTATTTT
clone_size: .
d_call: .
j_call: TRBJ2-3
v_call: TRBV6-5

cdr3_aa: CASSLSRHANTGELFF
cdr3_nt: TGTGCCAGCAGCTTGTCCAGACACGCGAACACCGGGGAGCTGTTTTTT
clone_size: few
d_call: .
j_call: TRBJ2-2
v_call: TRBV5-5

cdr3_aa: CASSLAISTAYEQYF
cdr3_nt: TGTGCCAGCAGCTTAGCAATTAGTACAGCCTACGAGCAGTACTTC
clone_size: few
d_call: .
j_call: TRBJ2-7
v_call: TRBV7-9

cdr3_aa: CATSAAGELFF
cdr3_nt: TGTGCCACCAGTGCCGCCGGGGAGCTGTTTTTT
clone_size: .
d_call: .
j_call: TRBJ2-2
v_call: TRBV24-1

cdr3_aa: CSVAAWNTEAFF
cdr3_nt: TGCAGCGTTGCAGCCTGGAACACTGAAGCTTTCTTT
clone_size: .
d_call: .
j_call: TRBJ1-1
v_call: TRBV29-1

cdr3_aa: CASSLASGLRPEFF
cdr3_nt: TGTGCCAGCAGCTTAGCGTCGGGGCTCAGGCCTGAGTTCTTC
clone_size: .
d_call: .
j_call: TRBJ2-1
v_call: TRBV7-9

cdr3_aa: CASSYLGKLFF
cdr3_nt: TGTGCCAGCAGTTACCTGGGAAAACTGTTTTTT
clone_size: .
d_call: .
j_call: TRBJ1-4
v_call: TRBV6-5